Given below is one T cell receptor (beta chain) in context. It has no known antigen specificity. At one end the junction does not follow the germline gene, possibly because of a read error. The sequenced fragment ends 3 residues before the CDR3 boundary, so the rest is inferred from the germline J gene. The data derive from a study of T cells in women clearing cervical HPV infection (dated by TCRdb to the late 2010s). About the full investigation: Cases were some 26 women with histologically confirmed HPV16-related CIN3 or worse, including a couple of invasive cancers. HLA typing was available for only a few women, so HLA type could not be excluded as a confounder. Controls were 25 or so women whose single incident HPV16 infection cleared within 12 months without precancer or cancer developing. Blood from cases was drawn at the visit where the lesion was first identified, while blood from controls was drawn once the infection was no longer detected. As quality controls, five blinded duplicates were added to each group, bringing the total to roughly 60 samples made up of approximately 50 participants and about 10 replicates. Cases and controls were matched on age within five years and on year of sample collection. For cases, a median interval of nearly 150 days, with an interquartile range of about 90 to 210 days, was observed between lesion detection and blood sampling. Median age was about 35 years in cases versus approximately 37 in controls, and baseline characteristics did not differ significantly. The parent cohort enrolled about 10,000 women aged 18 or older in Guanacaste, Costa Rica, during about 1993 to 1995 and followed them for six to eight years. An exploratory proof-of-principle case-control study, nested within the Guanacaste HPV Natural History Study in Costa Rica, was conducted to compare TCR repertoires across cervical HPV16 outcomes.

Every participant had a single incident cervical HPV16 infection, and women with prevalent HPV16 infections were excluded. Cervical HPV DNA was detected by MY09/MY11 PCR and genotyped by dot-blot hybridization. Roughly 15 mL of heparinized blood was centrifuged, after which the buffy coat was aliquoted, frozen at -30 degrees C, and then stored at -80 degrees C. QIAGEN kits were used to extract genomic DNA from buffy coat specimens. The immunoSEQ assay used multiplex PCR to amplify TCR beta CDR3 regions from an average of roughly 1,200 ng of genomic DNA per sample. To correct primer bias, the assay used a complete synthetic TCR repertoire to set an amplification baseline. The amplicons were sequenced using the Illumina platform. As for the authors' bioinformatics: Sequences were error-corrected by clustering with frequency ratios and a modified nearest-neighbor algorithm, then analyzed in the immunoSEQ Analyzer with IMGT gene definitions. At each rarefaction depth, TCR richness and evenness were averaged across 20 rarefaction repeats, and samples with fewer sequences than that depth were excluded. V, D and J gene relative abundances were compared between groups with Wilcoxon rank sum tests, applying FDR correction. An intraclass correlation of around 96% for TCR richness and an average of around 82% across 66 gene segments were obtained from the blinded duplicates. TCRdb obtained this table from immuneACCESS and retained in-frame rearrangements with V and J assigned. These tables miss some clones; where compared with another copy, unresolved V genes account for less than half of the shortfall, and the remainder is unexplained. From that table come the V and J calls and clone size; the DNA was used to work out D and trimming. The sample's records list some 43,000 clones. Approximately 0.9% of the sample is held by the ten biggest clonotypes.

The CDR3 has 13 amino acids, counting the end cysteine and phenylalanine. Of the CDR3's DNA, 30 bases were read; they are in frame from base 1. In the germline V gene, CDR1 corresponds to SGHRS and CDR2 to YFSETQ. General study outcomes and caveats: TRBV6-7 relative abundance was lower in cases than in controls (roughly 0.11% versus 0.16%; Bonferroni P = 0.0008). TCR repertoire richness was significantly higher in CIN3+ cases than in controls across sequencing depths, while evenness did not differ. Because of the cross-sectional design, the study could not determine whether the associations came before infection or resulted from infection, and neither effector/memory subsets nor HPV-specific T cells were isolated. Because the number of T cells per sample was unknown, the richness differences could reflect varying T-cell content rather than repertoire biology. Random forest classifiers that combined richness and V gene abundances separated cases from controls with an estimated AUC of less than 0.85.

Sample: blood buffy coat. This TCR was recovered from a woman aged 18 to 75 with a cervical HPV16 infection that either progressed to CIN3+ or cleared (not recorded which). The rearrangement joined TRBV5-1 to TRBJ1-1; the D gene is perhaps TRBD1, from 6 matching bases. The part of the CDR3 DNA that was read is TGCGCCAGCAGTAACAGGGAAAACAGTGAA. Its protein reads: CASSNRENSE. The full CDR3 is CASSNRENSEAFF. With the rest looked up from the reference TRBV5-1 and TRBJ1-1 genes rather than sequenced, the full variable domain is KAGVTQTPRYLIKTRGQQVTLSCSPISGHRSVSWYQQTPGQGLQFLFEYFSETQRNKGNFPGRFSGRQFSNSRSEMNVSTLELGDSALYLCASSNRENSEAFFGQGTRLTVV.